A single sample gave rise to the 11 T cell receptor beta chains below, sequenced in a study of cytomegalovirus exposure and HLA in healthy donors. Use of 60 Vbeta and 13 Jbeta primers characterized the PCR. The method was immunoSEQ multiplex PCR; TCRdb's version includes in-frame clones alone and lacks a portion of them. The data contain approximately 160,000 clones, just under 80% of them singletons. The sequenced sample consisted of PBMCs. Every receptor here comes from a woman between 50 and 59 years old in good health and CMV-seropositive.

The chain joins TRBV29-1 to TRBJ2-5; 8 positions agree with TRBD2. CDR1 SQVTM and CDR2 ANQGSEA come from the germline V gene. The V gene end was trimmed by 6 bases and the J gene end by 3 bases; junction bases not matched to a gene: 6. The CDR3 totals 13 residues. CDR3 amino acids: CSVIGREEETQYF. The CDR3 nucleotides read TGCAGCGTCATCGGGAGGGAAGAAGAGACCCAGTACTTC. The complete variable domain, with remaining parts taken from reference TRBV29-1 and TRBJ2-5, reads SAVISQKPSRDICQRGTSLTIQCQVDSQVTMMFWYRQQPGQSLTLIATANQGSEATYESGFVIDKFPISRPNLTFSTLTVSNMSPEDSSIYLCSVIGREEETQYFGPGTRLLVL.

This clone was recorded only once. The chain recombines TRBV28 with TRBJ1-5; D is undetermined. The V end lost 3 bases, the J end lost 4 bases, and 13 bases lay between the germline ends. Germline V lookup: CDR1 MDHEN, CDR2 SYDVKM. The CDR3 consists of 15 residues. The CDR3 nucleotides are TGTGCCAGCAGTTTCCCCAATGGGAGAAATCAGCCCCAGCATTTT. It codes for CASSFPNGRNQPQHF.

The sample holds a few counts of this clone. V usage is TRBV18 and J usage is TRBJ2-2; D is possibly TRBD1 (6 bases). V lost 2 bases to trimming and J lost 3 bases, with 16 bases between them. The CDR3 has 17 residues. The V gene's germline CDR1 is KGHSH and CDR2 LQKENI. CDR3 sequence (DNA): TGTGCCAGCTCACCAGCAGTAATCCGGACAGACACCGGGGAGCTGTTTTTT. Its protein is CASSPAVIRTDTGELFF.

The rearrangement joins TRBV5-1 to TRBJ2-1; no firm D call. The CDR3 runs 14 residues. Per germline, CDR1 SGHRS and CDR2 YFSETQ. V gave up 5 bases and J gave up 6 bases, with 15 bases separating them. The CDR3 coding sequence is TGCGCCAGCAGTATAGTGGGTGCAGGCAATGAGCAGTTCTTC. Encoded protein: CASSIVGAGNEQFF.

The chain recombines TRBV7-2 with TRBJ2-3; D perhaps matches TRBD1 (6 bases). Per the germline V gene, CDR1 is SGHTA and CDR2 is FQGNSA. Trimming stripped 4 bases from V and 9 bases from J, with 8 bases between. This CDR3 contains 11 residues. CDR3 residues: CASSSGVTQYF. Here the CDR3 DNA reads TGTGCCAGCAGCTCAGGGGTGACGCAGTATTTT.

The chain has TRBV9 and TRBJ2-2; TRBD1 is a possible D gene (6 bases). There are 13 residues in the CDR3. Trimming pared 3 bases from V and 5 bases from J, leaving 8 bases between. Germline V gene data show CDR1 as SGDLS and CDR2 as YYNGEE. The CDR3 here is CASSEQGTGELFF. The CDR3 region has the DNA TGTGCCAGCAGCGAACAGGGTACCGGGGAGCTGTTTTTT.

There are a few counts of this clone. The chain combines TRBV23-1 with TRBJ2-7; D might be TRBD2 (5 bases). TRBV23-1 is an ORF for which the function is uncertain. Trimming pared 3 bases from V and 0 bases from J, leaving 15 bases between. This CDR3 has 16 amino acids. This CDR3 is CASSHDGELNSYEQYF. The CDR3 DNA is TGCGCCAGCAGTCATGACGGGGAGCTGAACTCCTACGAGCAGTACTTC.

The rearrangement joins TRBV19 to TRBJ2-1, with 7 bases lining up with TRBD2. CDR3 size: 14 residues. In germline, CDR1 is LNHDA, CDR2 SQIVND (reference sequence). Trimming took 10 bases from V and 1 from J; bases not matched to a gene: 7. The CDR3 reads CATQRDASYNEQFF. CDR3 bases: TGTGCCACTCAGCGGGATGCGTCCTACAATGAGCAGTTCTTC. Complete variable domain (other parts from reference TRBV19 and TRBJ2-1): DGGITQSPKYLFRKEGQNVTLSCEQNLNHDAMYWYRQDPGQGLRLIYYSQIVNDFQKGDIAEGYSVSREKKESFPLTVTSAQKNPTAFYLCATQRDASYNEQFFGPGTRLTVL.

V and J are TRBV7-3 and TRBJ2-3; D gene unclear. The CDR3 loop spans 15 amino acids. Trimming pared 0 bases from V and 2 bases from J, leaving 9 bases between. The germline V gene has CDR1 SGHTA and CDR2 FQGTGA. The CDR3 loop reads CASSLTGSPTDTQYF. The DNA of the CDR3 is TGTGCCAGCAGCTTAACGGGCAGCCCCACAGATACGCAGTATTTT. Complete variable domain (other parts from reference TRBV7-3 and TRBJ2-3): GAGVSQTPSNKVTEKGKYVELRCDPISGHTALYWYRQSLGQGPEFLIYFQGTGAADDSGLPNDRFFAVRPEGSVSTLKIQRTERGDSAVYLCASSLTGSPTDTQYFGPGTRLTVL.

V usage is TRBV6-6 and J usage is TRBJ1-4; 9 bases map to TRBD1. Per the germline V gene, CDR1 is MNHNY and CDR2 is SVGAGI (reference sequence). The ends lost 5 bases at V and 6 bases at J; junction bases unmatched: 10. The CDR3 runs 16 residues. DNA of the CDR3: TGTGCCAGCAGTAACCCTACAGGGGGCGCGGATGAAAAACTGTTTTTT. The encoded protein is CASSNPTGGADEKLFF.

This rearrangement joins TRBV29-1 to TRBJ2-1; maybe TRBD1 (6 bases). Trimming stripped 3 bases from V and 15 bases from J, with 21 bases between. The CDR3 covers 13 residues. Germline V gene data show CDR1 as SQVTM and CDR2 as ANQGSEA. CDR3 residues: CSVEGTSPTCRFF. DNA of the CDR3: TGCAGCGTTGAGGGGACATCCCCAACCTGTCGGTTCTTC.